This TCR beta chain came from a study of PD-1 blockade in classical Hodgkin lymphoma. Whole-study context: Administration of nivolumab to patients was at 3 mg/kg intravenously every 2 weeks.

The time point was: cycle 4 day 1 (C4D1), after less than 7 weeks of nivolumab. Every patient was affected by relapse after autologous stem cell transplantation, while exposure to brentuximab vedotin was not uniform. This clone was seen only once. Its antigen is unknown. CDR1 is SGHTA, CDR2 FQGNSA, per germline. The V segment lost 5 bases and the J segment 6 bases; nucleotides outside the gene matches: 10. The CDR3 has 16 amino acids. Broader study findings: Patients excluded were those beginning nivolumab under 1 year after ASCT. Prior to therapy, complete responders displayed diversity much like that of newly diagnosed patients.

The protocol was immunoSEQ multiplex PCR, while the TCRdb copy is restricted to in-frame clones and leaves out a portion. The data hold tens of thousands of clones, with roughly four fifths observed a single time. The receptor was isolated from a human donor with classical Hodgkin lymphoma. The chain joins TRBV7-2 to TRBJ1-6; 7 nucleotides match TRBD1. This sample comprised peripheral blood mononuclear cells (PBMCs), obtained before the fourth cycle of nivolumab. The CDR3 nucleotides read TGTGCCAGCAGCGGGACCGGGACAGTTTCTAATTCACCCCTCCACTTT. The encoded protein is CASSGTGTVSNSPLHF. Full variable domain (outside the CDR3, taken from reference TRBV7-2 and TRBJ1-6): GAGVSQSPSNKVTEKGKDVELRCDPISGHTALYWYRQSLGQGLEFLIYFQGNSAPDKSGLPSDRFSAERTGGSVSTLTIQRTQQEDSAVYLCASSGTGTVSNSPLHFGNGTRLTVT.